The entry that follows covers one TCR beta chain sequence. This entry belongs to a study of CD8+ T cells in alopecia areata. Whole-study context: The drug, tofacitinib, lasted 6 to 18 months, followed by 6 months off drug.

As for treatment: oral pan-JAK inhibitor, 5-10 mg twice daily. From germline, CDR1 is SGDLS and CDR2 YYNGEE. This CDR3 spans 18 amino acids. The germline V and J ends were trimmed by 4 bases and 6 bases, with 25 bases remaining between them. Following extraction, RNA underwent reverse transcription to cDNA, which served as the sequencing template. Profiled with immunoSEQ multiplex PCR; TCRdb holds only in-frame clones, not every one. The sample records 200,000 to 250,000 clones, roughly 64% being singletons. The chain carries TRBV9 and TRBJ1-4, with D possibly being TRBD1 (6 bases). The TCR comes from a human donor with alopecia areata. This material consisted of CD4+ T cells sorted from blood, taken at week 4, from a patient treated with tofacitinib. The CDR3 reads CASSPFVGGGRRDEKLFF. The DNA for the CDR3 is TGTGCCAGCAGCCCCTTTGTGGGGGGCGGGAGGCGAGATGAAAAACTGTTTTTT.